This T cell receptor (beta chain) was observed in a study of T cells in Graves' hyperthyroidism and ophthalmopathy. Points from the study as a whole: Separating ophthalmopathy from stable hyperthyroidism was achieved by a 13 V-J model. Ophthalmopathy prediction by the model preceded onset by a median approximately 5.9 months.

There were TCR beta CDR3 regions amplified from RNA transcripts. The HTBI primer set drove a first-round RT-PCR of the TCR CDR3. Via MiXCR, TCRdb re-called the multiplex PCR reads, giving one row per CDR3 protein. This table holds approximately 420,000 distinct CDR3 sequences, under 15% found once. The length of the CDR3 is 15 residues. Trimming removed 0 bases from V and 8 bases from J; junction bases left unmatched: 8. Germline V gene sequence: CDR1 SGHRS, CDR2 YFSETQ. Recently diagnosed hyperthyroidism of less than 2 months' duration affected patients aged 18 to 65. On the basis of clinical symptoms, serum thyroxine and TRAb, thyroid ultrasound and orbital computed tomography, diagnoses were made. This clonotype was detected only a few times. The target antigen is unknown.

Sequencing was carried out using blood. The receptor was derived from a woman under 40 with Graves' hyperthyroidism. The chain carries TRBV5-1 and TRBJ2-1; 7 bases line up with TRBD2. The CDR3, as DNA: TGCGCCAGCAGCTTGGGGATAGCGGGCCTGGATGAGCAGTTCTTC. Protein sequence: CASSLGIAGLDEQFF.